This record looks at one TCR beta chain sequence and its context. Antigen: not known. TCRdb reanalysed the reads using MiXCR and keeps one entry per CDR3 protein. In the table there are under 850,000 distinct CDR3 sequences, around a third of which are singletons. The data were obtained in a study of T cell repertoires in cytomegalovirus infection. Study details: Selection of CMV epitopes for the study included recently identified HLA-C-restricted and well-studied HLA-B-restricted ones. CMV infection and matching HLA type were both indicated by public TCR beta signatures.

Whole-study results and caveats: HLA-C-restricted, CMV-specific TCR beta clonotypes were dominant ex vivo.

This sequence was found in a human donor in good health (CMV status not recorded). Some clones in this sample may be carry-over from other donors' samples. Sequences were derived from cultured PBMCs, sampled from culture after CMV antigen stimulation.

CDR3 loop: CATRPGGGGDTQYF. For the CDR3, the DNA is TGTGCCACCCGGCCGGGAGGAGGGGGAGATACGCAGTATTTT. V and J are TRBV7-4 and TRBJ2-3; TRBD2 is a possible D gene (7 bases). Trimming removed 10 bases at V and 5 bases at J, with 19 bases between. The CDR3 contains 14 residues. Germline values: CDR1 SGHVT, CDR2 SQSDAQ.